The 32 T cell receptor beta chains below all came from one sample that was sequenced in a study of shared clonotypes between healthy human individuals. Produced via immunoSEQ multiplex PCR; TCRdb's table is partial and in-frame only. The table includes about 1.5 million clones, nearly 99% detected once. The material sequenced was naive CD4+ T cells sorted from blood. Subset: CD45RA+ positively selected. The receptors here all came from a man aged 30-40 years in good health.

The chain has TRBV14 and TRBJ2-1; 11 bases are shared with TRBD1. There are 16 residues in the CDR3. Germline CDR1 is SGHDN and CDR2 is FVKESK. Trimming at V came to 4 bases and at J to 6 bases, leaving 8 bases not matched to a gene. CDR3: CASSRTGQGAINEQFF. The CDR3 bases are TGTGCCAGCAGCCGAACCGGACAGGGGGCAATCAATGAGCAGTTCTTC.

A single count supports this clone. The genes are TRBV6-6 and TRBJ1-1, with a possible D match to TRBD1 (5 bases). V dropped 2 bases and J dropped 6 bases, with 13 bases sitting between them. The CDR3 contains 14 residues. From germline, CDR1 is MNHNY and CDR2 SVGAGI (reference sequence). CDR3 in DNA: TGTGCCAGCAGTTACATCGGGGGGATATCTGAAGCTTTCTTT. This gives the protein CASSYIGGISEAFF.

The V and J genes are TRBV28 and TRBJ2-7; TRBD2 might be the D (6 bases). Trimming stripped 6 bases from V and 3 bases from J, with 15 bases between. The CDR3 has 14 amino acids. CDR1 is MDHEN, CDR2 SYDVKM, per germline. The CDR3, as DNA: TGTGCCAGCAGAATTAGGTCTAGCGTCTACGAGCAGTACTTC. It codes for CASRIRSSVYEQYF.

The rearrangement uses TRBV11-2 and TRBJ2-1; D not resolved. V lost 1 base to trimming and J lost 1 base, with 5 bases between them. The CDR3 sequence is 14 residues long. CDR1 is SGHAT, CDR2 FQNNGV, per germline. The CDR3: CASSLGDSYNEQFF. CDR3 DNA sequence: TGTGCCAGCAGCTTAGGAGATTCCTACAATGAGCAGTTCTTC.

The table lists this clone with a count of one. V usage is TRBV6-5 and J usage is TRBJ2-3; D gene ambiguous. In germline, CDR1 is MNHEY, CDR2 SVGAGI. This CDR3 region has 15 residues. V lost 0 bases to trimming and J lost 0 bases, with 7 bases between them. The CDR3 reads CASSYSTASTDTQYF. The CDR3 region has the DNA TGTGCCAGCAGTTACTCGACCGCTAGCACAGATACGCAGTATTTT.

The CDR3 DNA is TGTGCCAGCAGCTCTAATGGGGTTTACAATGAGCAGTTCTTC. It translates to CASSSNGVYNEQFF. This chain uses TRBV7-9 with TRBJ2-1; no reliable D call. Between the trimmed V and J ends, which lost 4 bases and 4 bases, there was a span of 11 bases. The CDR3 is made up of 14 amino acids. CDR1 is SEHNR and CDR2 is FQNEAQ in the germline V gene (reference sequence). Full variable domain (rest looked up from reference TRBV7-9 and TRBJ2-1): DTGVSQNPRHKITKRGQNVTFRCDPISEHNRLYWYRQTLGQGPEFLTYFQNEAQLEKSRLLSDRFSAERPKGSFSTLEIQRTEQGDSAMYLCASSSNGVYNEQFFGPGTRLTVL.

This sequence joins TRBV5-1 and TRBJ2-5, with D maybe TRBD1 (5 bases). The germline V gene encodes CDR1 SGHRS and CDR2 YFSETQ. V shed 0 bases and J shed 3 bases, with 9 bases lying between them. The CDR3 length is 14 residues. CDR3 loop: CASSLDPTEETQYF. The CDR3 coding sequence is TGCGCCAGCAGCTTGGACCCGACAGAAGAGACCCAGTACTTC. Supplemented by reference TRBV5-1 and TRBJ2-5, the full variable domain reads KAGVTQTPRYLIKTRGQQVTLSCSPISGHRSVSWYQQTPGQGLQFLFEYFSETQRNKGNFPGRFSGRQFSNSRSEMNVSTLELGDSALYLCASSLDPTEETQYFGPGTRLLVL.

V is TRBV5-1 and J is TRBJ2-5, with D possibly being TRBD1 (6 bases). The ends were cut back, 3 bases at V and 1 base at J, with 13 bases in the middle. Germline V gives CDR1 SGHRS, CDR2 YFSETQ. This CDR3 spans 15 amino acids. The DNA of the CDR3 is TGCGCCAGCAGCTCAACAGGGAACAGCCAAGAGACCCAGTACTTC. Translating it yields CASSSTGNSQETQYF.

This chain joins TRBV28 and TRBJ2-3; possibly TRBD2 for D (6 bases). Between the trimmed V and J ends, which lost 6 bases and 0 bases, there was a span of 13 bases. The CDR3 runs to 15 residues. Germline V gene data show CDR1 as MDHEN and CDR2 as SYDVKM. CDR3 in DNA: TGTGCCAGCAGCCCCGGGGGAGGCAGCACAGATACGCAGTATTTT. Residues: CASSPGGGSTDTQYF.

The V and J genes are TRBV29-1 and TRBJ2-1; TRBD1 matches 7 bases. The germline V gene has CDR1 SQVTM and CDR2 ANQGSEA. This CDR3 contains 13 residues. Unmatched junction bases numbered 7, after V lost 8 bases and J lost 3 bases. CDR3 protein: CSSRQGVYNEQFF. CDR3 DNA: TGCAGCTCCCGCCAGGGGGTCTACAATGAGCAGTTCTTC.

This clone is a singleton in its sample. The V gene is TRBV6-5, the J gene TRBJ1-4; no clear D. The germline V gene has CDR1 MNHEY and CDR2 SVGAGI. Trimming removed 2 bases from V and 8 bases from J, with 15 bases in between. The CDR3 is made up of 15 amino acids. CDR3 in amino acids: CASSYGFMEREKLFF. DNA of the CDR3: TGTGCCAGCAGTTACGGATTCATGGAGAGGGAAAAACTGTTTTTT.

DNA for the CDR3: TGTGCCAGCAGAGCGACGACTTTTCCCAATGAGCAGTTCTTC. Protein: CASRATTFPNEQFF. The chain carries TRBV28 and TRBJ2-1; no clear D gene. Per germline, CDR1 MDHEN and CDR2 SYDVKM. This CDR3 contains 14 residues. With 6 bases removed from V and 6 bases from J, the gap between germline ends came to 15 bases.

This clone has a single count. J is TRBJ1-3 and V is TRBV7-2; D gene unclear. Germline-derived CDR1 and CDR2 are SGHTA and FQGNSA. This CDR3 comprises 15 residues. Trimming shortened V by 0 bases and J by 0 bases, and 6 bases separated the two germline ends. The CDR3 sequence: CASSLAVDSGNTIYF. The CDR3 DNA reads TGTGCCAGCAGCTTAGCAGTAGACTCTGGAAACACCATATATTTT.

This rearrangement joins TRBV28 to TRBJ2-3, with TRBD2 matching over 10 bases. Looked up from germline, CDR1 is MDHEN and CDR2 is SYDVKM. With 11 bases clipped from V and 5 bases from J, the junction kept 10 bases outside the gene matches. The CDR3 spans 14 residues. The CDR3 region has the DNA TGTGCCTCCACAGCGGGAGGGCCTGTAGATACGCAGTATTTT. It yields the protein CASTAGGPVDTQYF.

A single count supports this clone. The chain joins TRBV4-3 to TRBJ2-1; no reliable D call. Trimming pared 2 bases from V and 3 bases from J, leaving 8 bases between. Germline-derived CDR1 and CDR2 are LGHNA and YSLEER. The CDR3 consists of 14 residues. The CDR3 DNA follows: TGCGCCAGCAGCCAACTACCGGACTACAATGAGCAGTTCTTC. It specifies CASSQLPDYNEQFF.

This chain links TRBV10-1 with TRBJ2-3; D uncertain. The CDR3 runs 11 residues. Germline CDR1 reads WNHNN; CDR2 reads SYGVQD (reference sequence). Trimming shortened V by 2 bases and J by 11 bases, and 8 bases separated the two germline ends. The CDR3 reads CASSESLLQYF. The CDR3 nucleotides read TGCGCCAGCAGTGAGAGCCTCCTGCAGTATTTT.

This clone was recorded once. This chain joins TRBV11-3 and TRBJ2-5; D might be TRBD1 or TRBD2, each matching 6 bases. The CDR3 sequence is 15 residues long. V lost 3 bases to trimming and J lost 4 bases, with 15 bases between them. Germline assignment: CDR1 SGHNT and CDR2 YENEEA. The DNA for the CDR3 is TGTGCCAGCAGCTTGGGAGGCGGAGGGGGAGAGACCCAGTACTTC. It is translated as CASSLGGGGGETQYF.

This clone was seen only once. The chain is built from TRBV2 and TRBJ2-4, with TRBD1 as a possible D gene (5 bases). Germline V gives CDR1 SNHLY, CDR2 FYNNEI. The CDR3 length is 14 residues. V was clipped by 6 bases and J by 4 bases, with 13 bases between them. The CDR3 DNA sequence: TGTGCCAGCAGCGATCGGCAGGGAAAAAACATTCAGTACTTC. Its protein product is CASSDRQGKNIQYF.

The chain has TRBV6-4 and TRBJ2-3; D possibly matches TRBD1 or TRBD2 (5 bases each). The ends were cut back, 6 bases at V and 2 bases at J, with 15 bases in the middle. Germline V gene sequence: CDR1 MRHNA, CDR2 SNTAGT. This CDR3 is built from 15 residues. The CDR3 spells CASSVEGTNTDTQYF. The CDR3 DNA follows: TGTGCCAGCAGCGTCGAAGGGACGAACACAGATACGCAGTATTTT.

V gene TRBV2 combines with J gene TRBJ2-5; D gene uncertain. Trimming left V 4 bases short and J 0 bases short, with 9 bases between. The CDR3 sequence is 14 residues long. The V gene's germline CDR1 is SNHLY and CDR2 FYNNEI. CDR3 amino acids: CASSAQANQETQYF. Written as DNA, the CDR3 is TGTGCCAGCAGTGCACAAGCGAACCAAGAGACCCAGTACTTC.

This clone was detected only once. At the DNA level, this CDR3 is encoded by other sequences in the same sample as well. The rearrangement joins TRBV28 to TRBJ1-5; D uncertain. There are 12 residues in the CDR3. The germline CDR1 and CDR2 sequences are MDHEN and SYDVKM. V shed 4 bases and J shed 3 bases, with 4 bases lying between them. This CDR3 is CASSSINQPQHF. DNA for the CDR3: TGTGCCAGCAGTTCTATCAATCAGCCCCAGCATTTT.

The rearrangement uses TRBV6-1 and TRBJ2-7, with D maybe TRBD1 (5 bases). This CDR3 region has 14 residues. The ends were cut back, 10 bases at V and 1 base at J, with 17 bases in the middle. Germline loops: CDR1 MNHNS, CDR2 SASEGT. CDR3 loop: CAILRGSVSYEQYF. The CDR3 DNA is TGTGCCATCCTAAGGGGTTCTGTATCCTACGAGCAGTACTTC.

The rearrangement links TRBV2 to TRBJ2-5; 11 bases agree with TRBD2. This CDR3 has 13 residues. The germline CDR1 and CDR2 sequences are SNHLY and FYNNEI. V shed 11 bases and J 4 bases; nucleotides not matched to a gene: 6. The DNA of the CDR3 is TGTGCCGGCCAAGGGACTAGCGGAGAGACCCAGTACTTC. Its protein product is CAGQGTSGETQYF.

The chain recombines TRBV7-9 with TRBJ1-1, with 8 bases lining up with TRBD1. The J segment lost 3 bases and the V segment lost 7 bases, leaving 7 bases of the junction unmatched. Looked up from germline, CDR1 is SEHNR and CDR2 is FQNEAQ (reference sequence). The CDR3 runs 14 residues. CDR3 in amino acids: CASTSGQGDTEAFF. CDR3 sequence (DNA): TGTGCCAGCACCTCTGGACAGGGTGACACTGAAGCTTTCTTT.

The chain links TRBV4-1 to TRBJ2-7, with D maybe TRBD2 (5 bases). This CDR3 has 14 residues. Trimming took 1 base from V and 2 from J, leaving 9 bases between them. Germline assignment: CDR1 MGHRA and CDR2 YSYEKL. CDR3 nucleotide sequence: TGCGCCAGCAGCCAAGGGACTTTAACCTACGAGCAGTACTTC. Translating it yields CASSQGTLTYEQYF.

V gene TRBV4-1 combines with J gene TRBJ2-6, with TRBD1 as a possible D gene (6 bases). V lost 0 bases and J 4 bases, leaving 13 bases between the germline ends. Per germline, CDR1 MGHRA and CDR2 YSYEKL. CDR3 length: 17 residues. CDR3 DNA: TGCGCCAGCAGCCAAGAAGAGGGGGTGTGGGGGGCCAACGTCCTGACTTTC. Encoded protein: CASSQEEGVWGANVLTF.

The chain employs TRBV5-8 and TRBJ2-7; D ambiguous. V was pared by 0 bases and J by 4 bases, with 17 bases between. The CDR3 is made up of 16 amino acids. CDR1 SGHTS and CDR2 YDEGEE come from the germline V gene. CDR3 DNA sequence: TGTGCCAGCAGCTTGGCCAAGAGTTCTATCACGTACGAGCAGTACTTC. Its translation is CASSLAKSSITYEQYF.

V and J are TRBV5-4 and TRBJ2-3, with 14 nucleotides matching TRBD2. Germline CDR1 and CDR2: SGHNT and YYREEE (reference sequence). The CDR3 is made up of 17 amino acids. The V segment lost 3 bases and the J segment 1 base; nucleotides outside the gene matches: 4. This CDR3 is CASSSRLAGGGTDTQYF. CDR3 bases: TGTGCCAGCAGCTCCCGACTAGCGGGAGGGGGCACAGATACGCAGTATTTT.

This chain connects TRBV5-4 to TRBJ2-7; TRBD2 is a possible D gene (6 bases). In germline, CDR1 is SGHNT, CDR2 YYREEE (reference sequence). The length of the CDR3 is 14 residues. With 1 base removed from V and 5 bases from J, the gap between germline ends came to 13 bases. CDR3 sequence reads: CASSLSGGTDEQYF. Here the CDR3 DNA reads TGTGCCAGCAGCTTGTCCGGGGGTACAGACGAGCAGTACTTC.

The gene calls are TRBV6-5 and TRBJ2-1; 8 positions agree with TRBD2. V was pared by 0 bases and J by 10 bases, with 5 bases of the junction left unmatched. Per germline, CDR1 MNHEY and CDR2 SVGAGI. This CDR3 spans 14 amino acids. The DNA of the CDR3 is TGTGCCAGCAGTTACTCCGAGACTAGCGAAGAGCAGTTCTTC. It translates to CASSYSETSEEQFF.

The chain recombines TRBV21-1 with TRBJ2-7; the table's D call of TRBD2 was not tested on the DNA. TRBV21-1 is marked as a pseudogene. The CDR3 loop spans 15 amino acids. In DNA form, the CDR3 reads TGTGCCAGCAGCGTTGGCCGCCAGTGGAGCTACGAGCAGTACTTC. Its translation: CASSVGRQWSYEQYF.

V gene TRBV2 combines with J gene TRBJ1-5, with a tentative D call TRBD1 (5 bases). The CDR3 is 14 residues long. Looked up from germline, CDR1 is SNHLY and CDR2 is FYNNEI. V dropped 5 bases and J dropped 7 bases, with 15 bases sitting between them. CDR3 in DNA: TGTGCCAGCAGTTCTGGGACTTCGCACCAGCCCCAGCATTTT. This gives the protein CASSSGTSHQPQHF. Full variable domain (outside the CDR3, taken from reference TRBV2 and TRBJ1-5): EPEVTQTPSHQVTQMGQEVILRCVPISNHLYFYWYRQILGQKVEFLVSFYNNEISEKSEIFDDQFSVERPDGSNFTLKIRSTKLEDSAMYFCASSSGTSHQPQHFGDGTRLSIL.